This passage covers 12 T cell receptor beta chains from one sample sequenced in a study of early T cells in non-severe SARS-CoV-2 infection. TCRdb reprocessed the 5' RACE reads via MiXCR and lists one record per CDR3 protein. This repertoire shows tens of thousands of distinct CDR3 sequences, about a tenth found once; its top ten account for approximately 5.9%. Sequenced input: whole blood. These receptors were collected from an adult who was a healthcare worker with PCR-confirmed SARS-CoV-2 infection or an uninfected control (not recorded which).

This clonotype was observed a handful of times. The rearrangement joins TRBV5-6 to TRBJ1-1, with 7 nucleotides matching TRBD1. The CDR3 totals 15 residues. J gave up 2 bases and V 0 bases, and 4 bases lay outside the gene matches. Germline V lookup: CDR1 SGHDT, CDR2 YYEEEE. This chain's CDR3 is CASSLGRQGNTEAFF. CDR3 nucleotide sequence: TGTGCCAGCAGCTTGGGGAGACAGGGCAACACTGAAGCTTTCTTT. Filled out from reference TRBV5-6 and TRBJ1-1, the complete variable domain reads DAGVTQSPTHLIKTRGQQVTLRCSPKSGHDTVSWYQQALGQGPQFIFQYYEEEERQRGNFPDRFSGHQFPNYSSELNVNALLLGDSALYLCASSLGRQGNTEAFFGQGTRLTVV.

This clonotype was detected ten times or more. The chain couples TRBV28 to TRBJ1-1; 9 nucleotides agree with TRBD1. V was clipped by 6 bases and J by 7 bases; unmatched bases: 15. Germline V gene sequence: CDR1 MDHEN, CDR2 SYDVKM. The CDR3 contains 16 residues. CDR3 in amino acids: CASSPPRDRVWNEAFF. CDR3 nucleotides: TGTGCCAGCAGCCCACCTAGGGACAGGGTATGGAATGAAGCTTTCTTT.

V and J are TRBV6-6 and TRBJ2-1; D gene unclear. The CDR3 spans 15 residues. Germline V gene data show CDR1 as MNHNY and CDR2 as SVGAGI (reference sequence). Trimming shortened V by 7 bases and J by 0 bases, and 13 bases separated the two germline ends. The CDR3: CASTSGGGSYNEQFF. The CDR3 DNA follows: TGTGCCAGCACCTCAGGCGGCGGCTCCTACAATGAGCAGTTCTTC.

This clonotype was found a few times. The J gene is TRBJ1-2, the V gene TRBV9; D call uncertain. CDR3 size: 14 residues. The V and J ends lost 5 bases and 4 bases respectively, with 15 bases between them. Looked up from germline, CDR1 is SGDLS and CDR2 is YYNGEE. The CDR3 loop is CASRQAVGSYGYTF. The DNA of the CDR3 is TGTGCCAGCAGGCAGGCGGTAGGGAGCTATGGCTACACCTTC.

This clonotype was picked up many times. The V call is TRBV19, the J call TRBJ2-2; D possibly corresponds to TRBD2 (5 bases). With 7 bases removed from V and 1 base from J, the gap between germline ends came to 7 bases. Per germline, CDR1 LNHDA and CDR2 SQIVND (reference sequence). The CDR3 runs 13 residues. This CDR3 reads CASMEENTGELFF. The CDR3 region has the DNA TGTGCCAGTATGGAGGAGAACACCGGGGAGCTGTTTTTT.

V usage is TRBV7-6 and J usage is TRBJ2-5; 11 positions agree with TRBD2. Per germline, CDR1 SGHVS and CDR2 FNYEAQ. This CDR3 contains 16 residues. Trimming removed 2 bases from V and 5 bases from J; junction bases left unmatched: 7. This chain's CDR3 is CASSLLAGGPGETQYF. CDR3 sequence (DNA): TGTGCCAGCAGCTTATTAGCGGGAGGGCCGGGGGAGACCCAGTACTTC.

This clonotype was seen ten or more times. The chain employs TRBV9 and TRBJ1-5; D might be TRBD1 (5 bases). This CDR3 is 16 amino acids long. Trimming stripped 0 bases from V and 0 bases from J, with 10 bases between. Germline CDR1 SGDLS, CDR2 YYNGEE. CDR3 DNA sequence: TGTGCCAGCAGCGTAGGCCTAGGGGATAGCAATCAGCCCCAGCATTTT. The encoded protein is CASSVGLGDSNQPQHF.

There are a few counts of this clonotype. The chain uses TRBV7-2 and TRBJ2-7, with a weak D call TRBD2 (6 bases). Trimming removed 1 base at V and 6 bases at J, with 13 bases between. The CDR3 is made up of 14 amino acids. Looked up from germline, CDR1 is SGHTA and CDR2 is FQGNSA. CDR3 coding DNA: TGTGCCAGCAGCTTAGGACTAACCGGGGGCGAGCAGTACTTC. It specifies CASSLGLTGGEQYF.

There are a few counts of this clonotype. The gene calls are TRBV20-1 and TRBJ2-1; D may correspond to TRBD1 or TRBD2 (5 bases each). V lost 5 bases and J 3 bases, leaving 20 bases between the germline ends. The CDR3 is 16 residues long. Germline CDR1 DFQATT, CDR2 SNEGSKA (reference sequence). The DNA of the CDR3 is TGCAGTGCTTCTAACTTCCGGGACCACTACTACAATGAGCAGTTCTTC. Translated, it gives CSASNFRDHYYNEQFF.

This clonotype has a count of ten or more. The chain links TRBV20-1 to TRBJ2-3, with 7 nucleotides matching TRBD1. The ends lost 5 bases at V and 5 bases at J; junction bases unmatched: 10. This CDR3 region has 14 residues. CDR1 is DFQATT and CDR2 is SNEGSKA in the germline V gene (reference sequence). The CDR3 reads CSALPNRGGDTQYF. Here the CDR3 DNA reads TGCAGTGCTTTACCTAACAGGGGTGGAGATACGCAGTATTTT.

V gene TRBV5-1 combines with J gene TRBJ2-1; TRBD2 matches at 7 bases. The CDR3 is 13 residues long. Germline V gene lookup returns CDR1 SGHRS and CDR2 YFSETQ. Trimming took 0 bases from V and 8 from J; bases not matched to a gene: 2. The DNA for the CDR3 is TGCGCCAGCAGCTTGGGGGCGGGAGATGAGCAGTTCTTC. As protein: CASSLGAGDEQFF.

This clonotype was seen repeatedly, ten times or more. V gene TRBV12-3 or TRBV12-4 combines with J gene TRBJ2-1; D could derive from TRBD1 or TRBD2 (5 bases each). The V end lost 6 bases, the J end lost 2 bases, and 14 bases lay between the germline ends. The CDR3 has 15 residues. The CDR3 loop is CASRREGFPYNEQFF. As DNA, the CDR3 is TGTGCCAGCAGGCGAGAGGGGTTTCCCTACAATGAGCAGTTCTTC.